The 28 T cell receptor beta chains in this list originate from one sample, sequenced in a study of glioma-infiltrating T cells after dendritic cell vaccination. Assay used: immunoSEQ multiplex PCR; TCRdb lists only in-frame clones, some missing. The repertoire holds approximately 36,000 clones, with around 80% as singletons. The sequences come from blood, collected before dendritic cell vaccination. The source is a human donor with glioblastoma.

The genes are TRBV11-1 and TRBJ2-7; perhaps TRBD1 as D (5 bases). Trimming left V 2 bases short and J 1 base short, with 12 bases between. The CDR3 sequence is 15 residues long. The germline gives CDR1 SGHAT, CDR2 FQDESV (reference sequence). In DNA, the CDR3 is TGTGCCAGCAGCTTATCAGGCAGGGAATCCTACGAGCAGTACTTC. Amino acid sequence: CASSLSGRESYEQYF.

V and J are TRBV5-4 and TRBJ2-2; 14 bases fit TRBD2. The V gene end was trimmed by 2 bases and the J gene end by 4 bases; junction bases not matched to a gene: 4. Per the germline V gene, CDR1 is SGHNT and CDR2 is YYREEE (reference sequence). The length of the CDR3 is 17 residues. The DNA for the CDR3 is TGTGCCAGCAGCTTACCGGGACTAGCGGGGGTCACCGGGGAGCTGTTTTTT. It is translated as CASSLPGLAGVTGELFF.

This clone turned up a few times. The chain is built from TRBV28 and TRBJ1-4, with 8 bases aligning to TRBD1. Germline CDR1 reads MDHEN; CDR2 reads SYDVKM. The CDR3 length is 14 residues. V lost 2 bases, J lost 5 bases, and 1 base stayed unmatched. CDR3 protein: CASSLQGANEKLFF. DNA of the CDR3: TGTGCCAGCAGTTTACAGGGGGCGAATGAAAAACTGTTTTTT. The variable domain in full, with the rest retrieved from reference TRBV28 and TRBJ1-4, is DVKVTQSSRYLVKRTGEKVFLECVQDMDHENMFWYRQDPGLGLRLIYFSYDVKMKEKGDIPEGYSVSREKKERFSLILESASTNQTSMYLCASSLQGANEKLFFGSGTQLSVL.

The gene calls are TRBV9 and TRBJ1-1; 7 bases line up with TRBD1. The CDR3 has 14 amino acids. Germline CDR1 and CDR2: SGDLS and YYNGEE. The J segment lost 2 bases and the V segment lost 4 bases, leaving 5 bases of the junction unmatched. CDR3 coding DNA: TGTGCCAGCAGCCCGGGACAGCCAAACACTGAAGCTTTCTTT. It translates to CASSPGQPNTEAFF.

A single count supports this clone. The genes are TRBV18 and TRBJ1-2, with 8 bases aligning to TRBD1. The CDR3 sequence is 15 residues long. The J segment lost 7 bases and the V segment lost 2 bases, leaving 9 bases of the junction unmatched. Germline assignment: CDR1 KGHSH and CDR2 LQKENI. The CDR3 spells CASSPGQGEWVGYTF. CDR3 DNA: TGTGCCAGCTCACCAGGACAGGGTGAATGGGTTGGCTACACCTTC.

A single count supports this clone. The CDR3 DNA reads TGTGCCACCAGCAGAGATGATCGGGGGTCCTACGAGCAGTACTTC. Its protein product is CATSRDDRGSYEQYF. The chain is built from TRBV15 and TRBJ2-7, with a weak D call TRBD2 (6 bases). Germline values: CDR1 LNHNV, CDR2 YYDKDF (reference sequence). The V end lost 0 bases, the J end lost 1 base, and 10 bases lay between the germline ends. The CDR3 is 15 amino acids.

CDR3 nucleotides: TGTGCCAGCAGCTTAATAGCAGAGGGCAATCAGCCCCAGCATTTT. This gives the protein CASSLIAEGNQPQHF. The chain is built from TRBV7-2 and TRBJ1-5; D unclear. The length of the CDR3 is 15 residues. CDR1 is SGHTA and CDR2 is FQGNSA in the germline V gene. Trimming took 2 bases from V and 2 from J, leaving 10 bases between them.

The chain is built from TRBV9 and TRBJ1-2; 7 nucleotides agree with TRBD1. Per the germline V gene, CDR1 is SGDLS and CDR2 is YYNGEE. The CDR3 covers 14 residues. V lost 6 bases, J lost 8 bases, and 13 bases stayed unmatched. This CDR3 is CASTLFDRASGYTF. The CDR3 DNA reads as TGTGCCAGCACCCTCTTCGACAGGGCTAGCGGCTACACCTTC.

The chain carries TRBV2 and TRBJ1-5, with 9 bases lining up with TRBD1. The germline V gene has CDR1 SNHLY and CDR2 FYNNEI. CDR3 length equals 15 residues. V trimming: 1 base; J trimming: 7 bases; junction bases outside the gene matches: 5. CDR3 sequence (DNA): TGTGCCAGCAGTGAAGGGACAGGGGTTAGACAGCCCCAGCATTTT. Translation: CASSEGTGVRQPQHF.

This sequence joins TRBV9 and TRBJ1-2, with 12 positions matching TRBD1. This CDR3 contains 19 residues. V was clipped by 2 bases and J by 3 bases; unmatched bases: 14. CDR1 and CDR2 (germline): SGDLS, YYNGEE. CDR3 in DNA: TGTGCCAGCAGCGTCGACGCCGGGACAGGGGGCCCATCGGACTATGGCTACACCTTC. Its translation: CASSVDAGTGGPSDYGYTF.

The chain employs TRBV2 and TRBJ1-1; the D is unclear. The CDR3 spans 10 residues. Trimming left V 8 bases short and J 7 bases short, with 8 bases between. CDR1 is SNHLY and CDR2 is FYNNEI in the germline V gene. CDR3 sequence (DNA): TGTGCCAGCGGGGAGGTTGAAGCTTTCTTT. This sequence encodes CASGEVEAFF. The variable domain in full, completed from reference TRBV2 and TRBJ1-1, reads EPEVTQTPSHQVTQMGQEVILRCVPISNHLYFYWYRQILGQKVEFLVSFYNNEISEKSEIFDDQFSVERPDGSNFTLKIRSTKLEDSAMYFCASGEVEAFFGQGTRLTVV.

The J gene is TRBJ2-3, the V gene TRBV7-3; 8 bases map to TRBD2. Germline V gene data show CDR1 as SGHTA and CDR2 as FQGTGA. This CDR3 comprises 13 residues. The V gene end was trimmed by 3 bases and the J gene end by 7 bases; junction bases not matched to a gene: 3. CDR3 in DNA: TGTGCCAGCAGCTTTAGCGGGGCCAATACGCAGTATTTT. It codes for CASSFSGANTQYF.

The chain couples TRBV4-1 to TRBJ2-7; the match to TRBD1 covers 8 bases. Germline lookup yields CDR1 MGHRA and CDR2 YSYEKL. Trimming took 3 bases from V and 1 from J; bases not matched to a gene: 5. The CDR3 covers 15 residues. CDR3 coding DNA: TGCGCCAGCAGCCACGGGACAGGCCAATCCTACGAGCAGTACTTC. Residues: CASSHGTGQSYEQYF.

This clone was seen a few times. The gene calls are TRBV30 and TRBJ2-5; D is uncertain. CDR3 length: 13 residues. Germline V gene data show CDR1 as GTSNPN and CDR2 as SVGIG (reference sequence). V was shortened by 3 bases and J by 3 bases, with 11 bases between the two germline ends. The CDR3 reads CAWRDDWKETQYF. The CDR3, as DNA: TGTGCCTGGAGGGATGACTGGAAAGAGACCCAGTACTTC.

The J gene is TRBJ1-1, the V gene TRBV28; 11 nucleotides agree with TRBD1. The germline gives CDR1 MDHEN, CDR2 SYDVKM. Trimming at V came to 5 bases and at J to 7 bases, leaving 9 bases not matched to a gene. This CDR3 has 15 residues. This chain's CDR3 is CASSLLDRGHNEAFF. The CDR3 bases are TGTGCCAGCAGTCTCCTGGACAGGGGGCATAATGAAGCTTTCTTT.

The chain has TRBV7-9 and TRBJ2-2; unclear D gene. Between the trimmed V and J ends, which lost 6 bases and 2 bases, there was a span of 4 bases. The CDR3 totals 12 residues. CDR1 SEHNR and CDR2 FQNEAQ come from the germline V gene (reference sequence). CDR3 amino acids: CASSPNTGELFF. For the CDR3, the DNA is TGTGCCAGCAGTCCAAACACCGGGGAGCTGTTTTTT.

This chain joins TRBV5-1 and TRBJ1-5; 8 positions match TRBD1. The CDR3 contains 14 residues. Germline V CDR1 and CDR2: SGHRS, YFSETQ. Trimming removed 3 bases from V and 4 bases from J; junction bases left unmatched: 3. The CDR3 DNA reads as TGCGCCAGCAGCTACACAGGGGGTAATCAGCCCCAGCATTTT. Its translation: CASSYTGGNQPQHF. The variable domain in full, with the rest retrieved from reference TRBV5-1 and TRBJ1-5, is KAGVTQTPRYLIKTRGQQVTLSCSPISGHRSVSWYQQTPGQGLQFLFEYFSETQRNKGNFPGRFSGRQFSNSRSEMNVSTLELGDSALYLCASSYTGGNQPQHFGDGTRLSIL.

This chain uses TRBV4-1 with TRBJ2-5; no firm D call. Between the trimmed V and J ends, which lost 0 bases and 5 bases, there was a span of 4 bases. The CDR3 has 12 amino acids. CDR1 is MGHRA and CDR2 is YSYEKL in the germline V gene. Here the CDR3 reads CASSQDLETQYF. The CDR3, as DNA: TGCGCCAGCAGCCAAGATCTGGAGACCCAGTACTTC.

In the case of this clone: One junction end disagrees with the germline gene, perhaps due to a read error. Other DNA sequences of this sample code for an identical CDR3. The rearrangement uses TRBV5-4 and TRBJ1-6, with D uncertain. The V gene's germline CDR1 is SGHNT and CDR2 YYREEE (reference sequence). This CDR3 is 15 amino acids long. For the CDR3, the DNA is TGTGCCAGCAGCTTGGGGAGCACCAATAATTCCCCCCTCCACTTT. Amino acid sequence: CASSLGSTNNSPLHF.

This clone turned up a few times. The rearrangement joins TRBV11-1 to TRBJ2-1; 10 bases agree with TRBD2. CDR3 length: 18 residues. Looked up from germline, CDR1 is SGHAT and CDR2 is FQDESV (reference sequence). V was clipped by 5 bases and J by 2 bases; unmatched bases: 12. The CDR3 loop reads CASSKKTQGLAAYNEQFF. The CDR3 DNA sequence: TGTGCCAGCAGCAAAAAGACCCAAGGACTAGCGGCCTACAATGAGCAGTTCTTC.

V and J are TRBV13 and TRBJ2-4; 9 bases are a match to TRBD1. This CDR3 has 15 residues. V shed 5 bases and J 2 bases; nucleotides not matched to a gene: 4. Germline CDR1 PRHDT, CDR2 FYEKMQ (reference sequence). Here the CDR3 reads CASSIQGATKNIQYF. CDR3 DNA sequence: TGTGCCAGCAGCATACAGGGGGCAACCAAAAACATTCAGTACTTC.

CDR3 sequence: CASSAQTGGGYNEQFF. CDR3 coding DNA: TGTGCCAGCAGCGCCCAAACAGGGGGCGGGTACAATGAGCAGTTCTTC. The chain recombines TRBV5-4 with TRBJ2-1, with TRBD1 identical over 9 bases. V lost 4 bases and J lost 4; bases outside the gene matches: 9. Germline CDR1 and CDR2: SGHNT and YYREEE (reference sequence). CDR3 length: 16 amino acids.

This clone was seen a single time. CDR3 protein: CAISPGGSYNSPLHF. CDR3 DNA: TGTGCCATCAGTCCAGGGGGATCCTATAATTCACCCCTCCACTTT. The chain combines TRBV10-3 with TRBJ1-6; 7 bases agree with TRBD1. Germline V gene lookup returns CDR1 ENHRY and CDR2 SYGVKD. CDR3 length: 15 amino acids. J lost 1 base, V lost 5 bases, and 2 bases had no gene match.

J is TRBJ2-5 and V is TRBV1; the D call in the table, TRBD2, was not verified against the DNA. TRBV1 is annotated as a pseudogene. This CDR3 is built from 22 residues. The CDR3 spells CTSRGVCVGILSYGGAKETQYF. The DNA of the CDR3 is TGCACCAGCAGAGGGGTCTGTGTGGGTATTCTCTCTTACGGGGGGGCGAAGGAGACCCAGTACTTC.

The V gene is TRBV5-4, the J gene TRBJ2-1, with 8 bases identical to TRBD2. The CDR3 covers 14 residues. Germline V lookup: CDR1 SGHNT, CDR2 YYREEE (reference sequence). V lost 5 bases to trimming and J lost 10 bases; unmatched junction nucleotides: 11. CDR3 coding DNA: TGTGCCAGCAGGGAGCGGGGGCCACTGGTGGAGCAGTTCTTC. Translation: CASRERGPLVEQFF.

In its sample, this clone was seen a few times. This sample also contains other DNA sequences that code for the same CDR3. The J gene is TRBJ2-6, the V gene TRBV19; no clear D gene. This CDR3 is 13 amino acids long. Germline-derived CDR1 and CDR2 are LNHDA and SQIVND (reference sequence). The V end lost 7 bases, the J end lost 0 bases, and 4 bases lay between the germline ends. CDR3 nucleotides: TGTGCCAGTAAGAGCTCTGGGGCCAACGTCCTGACTTTC. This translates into CASKSSGANVLTF.

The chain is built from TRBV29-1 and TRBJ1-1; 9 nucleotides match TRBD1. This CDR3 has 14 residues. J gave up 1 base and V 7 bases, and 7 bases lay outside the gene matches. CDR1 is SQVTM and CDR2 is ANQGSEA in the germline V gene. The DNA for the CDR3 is TGCAGCGCCAACAGGGGGCGTGAGAACACTGAAGCTTTCTTT. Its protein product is CSANRGRENTEAFF.

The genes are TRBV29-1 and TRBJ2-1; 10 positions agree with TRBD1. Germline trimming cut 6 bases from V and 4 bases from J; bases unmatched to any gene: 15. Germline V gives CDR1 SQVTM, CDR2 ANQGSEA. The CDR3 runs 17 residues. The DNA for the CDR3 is TGCAGCGTCCTAAACCCTCAACCGGGACAGGGGTACAATGAGCAGTTCTTC. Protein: CSVLNPQPGQGYNEQFF.